Presented here are 15 T cell receptor beta chains from one specimen sequenced in a study of T-cell reconstitution after alpha-beta-depleted transplantation in children. It was with unique molecular identifiers that the TCRbeta library was prepared. Using its own MiXCR run on the PCR reads, TCRdb lists one record per CDR3 protein. The sample consists of under 850,000 distinct CDR3 sequences, less than 15% of them appearing once. The sequenced sample was PBMCs, obtained before TCRalphabeta/CD19-depleted stem cell transplant. The receptors were gathered from a girl aged 2 to 9 with congenital amegakaryocytic thrombocytopenia, due to receive a stem cell transplant.

This clonotype was seen at least ten times. V and J are TRBV14 and TRBJ2-1, with D uncertain. The CDR3 contains 16 residues. Germline V gene lookup returns CDR1 SGHDN and CDR2 FVKESK. Trimming took 1 base from V and 3 from J, leaving 13 bases between them. CDR3 sequence: CASSQGDRAVYNEQFF. The CDR3 region has the DNA TGTGCCAGCAGCCAAGGGGATCGGGCAGTCTACAATGAGCAGTTCTTC.

This clonotype appeared a few times. The V gene is TRBV20-1, the J gene TRBJ1-6, with D maybe TRBD1 (6 bases). Trimming left V 7 bases short and J 4 bases short, with 14 bases between. The length of the CDR3 is 14 residues. CDR1 and CDR2 from the germline V gene are DFQATT and SNEGSKA (reference sequence). In DNA, the CDR3 is TGCAGTGTAAAACAAGGGGGTTATAATTCACCCCTCCACTTT. Translating gives CSVKQGGYNSPLHF.

This clonotype came up many times. This sequence joins TRBV10-3 and TRBJ2-3; 11 bases map to TRBD2. J gave up 1 base and V 8 bases, and 8 bases lay outside the gene matches. Germline V CDR1 and CDR2: ENHRY, SYGVKD. The CDR3 totals 16 residues. The CDR3 loop reads CAIGTSGGRGTDTQYF. The CDR3 nucleotides are TGTGCCATCGGGACTAGCGGCGGTCGCGGCACAGATACGCAGTATTTT.

Remarks on this clonotype: The conserved closing phenylalanine or tryptophan is absent in this CDR3, likely reflecting a read error. The rearrangement uses TRBV5-1 and TRBJ2-1, with unresolved D. The germline V and J ends were trimmed by 1 base and 1 base, with 6 bases remaining between them. CDR1 SGHRS and CDR2 YFSETQ come from the germline V gene. The CDR3 is 14 amino acids. CDR3 region: CASSLQGSYNEQFL. In DNA, the CDR3 is TGCGCCAGCAGCTTGCAAGGGTCCTACAATGAGCAGTTCTTG.

This clonotype was seen just once. J is TRBJ2-7 and V is TRBV19, with D perhaps TRBD1 (5 bases). V lost 2 bases to trimming and J lost 2 bases, with 16 bases between them. CDR1 LNHDA and CDR2 SQIVND come from the germline V gene (reference sequence). This CDR3 contains 16 residues. CDR3 DNA sequence: TGTGCCAGTAGTATAACTGCCCGGGCAGGGACCTACGAGCAGTACTTC. Translating it yields CASSITARAGTYEQYF.

The chain links TRBV19 to TRBJ2-1, with a tentative D call TRBD2 (6 bases). Germline V gene data show CDR1 as LNHDA and CDR2 as SQIVND (reference sequence). Trimming left V 7 bases short and J 0 bases short, with 16 bases between. This CDR3 region has 16 residues. The CDR3 sequence is CASNMRGTGSYNEQFF. DNA of the CDR3: TGTGCCAGTAATATGCGCGGGACTGGCTCCTACAATGAGCAGTTCTTC.

The rearrangement uses TRBV12-5 and TRBJ1-6; the D gene is possibly TRBD1 (5 bases). The CDR3 is 17 residues long. Germline-derived CDR1 and CDR2 are LGHNT and FRNRAP. V was trimmed by 7 bases and J by 0 bases, leaving 16 bases between them. In nucleotides, the CDR3 is TGTGCTAGTGTGTCCAGGGATGGGAGCTCCTATAATTCACCCCTCCACTTT. This translates into CASVSRDGSSYNSPLHF.

Ten or more counts support this clonotype. The J gene is TRBJ2-2, the V gene TRBV7-9; 8 nucleotides align to TRBD2. The ends lost 8 bases at V and 7 bases at J; junction bases unmatched: 12. CDR1 is SEHNR, CDR2 FQNEAQ, per germline (reference sequence). This CDR3 is 15 amino acids long. The CDR3 nucleotides read TGTGCCAGCTCTGGGAAGGCGGGAGGATTCGGGGAGCTGTTTTTT. Residues: CASSGKAGGFGELFF. The full variable domain, rest sourced from reference TRBV7-9 and TRBJ2-2, is DTGVSQNPRHKITKRGQNVTFRCDPISEHNRLYWYRQTLGQGPEFLTYFQNEAQLEKSRLLSDRFSAERPKGSFSTLEIQRTEQGDSAMYLCASSGKAGGFGELFFGEGSRLTVL.

This sequence joins TRBV29-1 and TRBJ2-1; D is unclear. The V end was cut by 5 bases, the J end by 5 bases, with 4 bases between. CDR1 SQVTM and CDR2 ANQGSEA come from the germline V gene. The CDR3 length is 10 residues. Here the CDR3 DNA reads TGCAGCGTTATAGACAATGAGCAGTTCTTC. This encodes CSVIDNEQFF.

Remarks on this clonotype: A much bigger clone sits one base away, suggesting this may be a read error. The chain joins TRBV28 to TRBJ1-1; no clear D gene. This CDR3 is 12 amino acids long. Per germline, CDR1 MDHEN and CDR2 SYDVKM. DNA of the CDR3: TGTGCCAGCAGTTCGCCGAACACTGCAGCTTTCTTT. The encoded protein is CASSSPNTAAFF.

This clonotype showed up just once. A much more abundant neighbour one base away suggests this may be a read error. The chain is built from TRBV20-1 and TRBJ2-1; D remains unclear. Germline V lookup: CDR1 DFQATT, CDR2 SNEGSKA (reference sequence). V was trimmed by 6 bases and J by 9 bases, leaving 21 bases between them. The CDR3 runs to 14 residues. The CDR3 is CSAFDPIRGVEQFF. CDR3 nucleotides: TGCAGTGCCTTCGATCCCATTAGAGGCGTTGAGCAGTTCTTC.

The sample holds a few counts of this clonotype. This rearrangement joins TRBV7-6 to TRBJ1-3, with D uncertain. CDR1 is SGHVS and CDR2 is FNYEAQ in the germline V gene. The germline V and J ends were trimmed by 1 base and 4 bases, with 11 bases remaining between them. The CDR3 contains 15 residues. This CDR3 is CASSLVGVGGNTIYF. DNA for the CDR3: TGTGCCAGCAGCTTAGTTGGGGTTGGCGGAAACACCATATATTTT.

The V call is TRBV15, the J call TRBJ2-3; no firm D call. Trimming took off 1 base at V and 3 bases at J, with 14 bases between the two ends. CDR1 LNHNV and CDR2 YYDKDF come from the germline V gene (reference sequence). The CDR3 runs to 16 residues. The CDR3 loop reads CATSRAESYLTDTQYF. The CDR3 nucleotides are TGTGCCACCAGCAGAGCTGAGAGTTATCTAACAGATACGCAGTATTTT.

The sample holds many counts of this clonotype. The chain recombines TRBV10-3 with TRBJ2-1; maybe TRBD2 (5 bases). CDR3 length: 11 amino acids. V gave up 10 bases and J gave up 10 bases, with 14 bases separating them. The germline gives CDR1 ENHRY, CDR2 SYGVKD. The CDR3 coding sequence is TGTGCCACCCGGGGAATGGAGGAGCAGTTCTTC. It yields the protein CATRGMEEQFF.

This clonotype has just a few counts. The chain uses TRBV10-3 and TRBJ2-7; the match to TRBD2 covers 9 bases. Germline CDR1 reads ENHRY; CDR2 reads SYGVKD. Losses at the gene ends were 7 bases for V and 1 base for J; bases not matched to a gene: 23. This CDR3 has 20 amino acids. The CDR3 sequence: CAITGGWGAPSGKQSYEQYF. CDR3 DNA: TGTGCCATCACGGGGGGTTGGGGGGCGCCTAGCGGGAAACAATCCTACGAGCAGTACTTC.